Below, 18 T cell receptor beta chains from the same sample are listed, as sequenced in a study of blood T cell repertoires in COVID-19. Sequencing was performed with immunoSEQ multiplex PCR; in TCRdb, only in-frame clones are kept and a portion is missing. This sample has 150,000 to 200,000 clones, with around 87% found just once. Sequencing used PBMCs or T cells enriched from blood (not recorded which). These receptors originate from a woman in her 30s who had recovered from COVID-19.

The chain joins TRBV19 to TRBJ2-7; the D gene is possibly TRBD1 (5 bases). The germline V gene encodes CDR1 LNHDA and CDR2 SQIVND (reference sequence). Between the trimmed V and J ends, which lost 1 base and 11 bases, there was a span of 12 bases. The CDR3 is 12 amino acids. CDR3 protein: CASSIGRAREYF. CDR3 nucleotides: TGTGCCAGTAGTATAGGCAGGGCCCGGGAGTACTTC.

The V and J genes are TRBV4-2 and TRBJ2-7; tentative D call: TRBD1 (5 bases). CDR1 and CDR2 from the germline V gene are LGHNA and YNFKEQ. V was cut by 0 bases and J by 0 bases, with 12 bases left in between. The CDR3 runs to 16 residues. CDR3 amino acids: CASSQDRTMYSYEQYF. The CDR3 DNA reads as TGTGCCAGCAGCCAAGATAGGACAATGTACTCCTACGAGCAGTACTTC.

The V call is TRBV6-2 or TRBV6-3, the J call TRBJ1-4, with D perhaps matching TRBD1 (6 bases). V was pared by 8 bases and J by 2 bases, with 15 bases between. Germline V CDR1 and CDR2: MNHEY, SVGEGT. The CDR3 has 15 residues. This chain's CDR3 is CASGSRGATNEKLFF. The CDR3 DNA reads TGTGCCAGCGGTTCGCGGGGGGCGACTAATGAAAAACTGTTTTTT.

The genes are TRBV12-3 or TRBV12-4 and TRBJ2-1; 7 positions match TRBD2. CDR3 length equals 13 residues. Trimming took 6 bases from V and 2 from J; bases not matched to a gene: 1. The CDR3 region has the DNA TGTGCCAGCAGCCGGGAGGCCTACAATGAGCAGTTCTTC. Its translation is CASSREAYNEQFF.

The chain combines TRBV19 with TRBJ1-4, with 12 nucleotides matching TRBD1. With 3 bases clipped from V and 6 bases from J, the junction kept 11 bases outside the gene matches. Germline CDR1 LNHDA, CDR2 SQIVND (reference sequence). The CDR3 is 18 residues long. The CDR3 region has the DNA TGTGCCAGTAGTATGTCCCGGGACAGGGGGCGTAGAGATGAAAAACTGTTTTTT. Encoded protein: CASSMSRDRGRRDEKLFF. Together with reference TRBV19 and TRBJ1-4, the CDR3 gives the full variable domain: DGGITQSPKYLFRKEGQNVTLSCEQNLNHDAMYWYRQDPGQGLRLIYYSQIVNDFQKGDIAEGYSVSREKKESFPLTVTSAQKNPTAFYLCASSMSRDRGRRDEKLFFGSGTQLSVL.

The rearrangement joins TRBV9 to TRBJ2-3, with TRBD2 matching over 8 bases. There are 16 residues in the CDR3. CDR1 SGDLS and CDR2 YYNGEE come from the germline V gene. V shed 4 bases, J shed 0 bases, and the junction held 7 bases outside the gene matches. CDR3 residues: CASSWGASGSTDTQYF. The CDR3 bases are TGTGCCAGCAGCTGGGGGGCTAGCGGGAGCACAGATACGCAGTATTTT.

This CDR3 reads CASNPPGTKNIQYF. CDR3 in DNA: TGTGCCAGCAACCCCCCAGGGACCAAAAACATTCAGTACTTC. The chain employs TRBV28 and TRBJ2-4; tentatively, D is TRBD1 (5 bases). The V end was cut by 7 bases, the J end by 2 bases, with 12 bases between. The CDR3 is 14 amino acids. The germline V gene encodes CDR1 MDHEN and CDR2 SYDVKM.

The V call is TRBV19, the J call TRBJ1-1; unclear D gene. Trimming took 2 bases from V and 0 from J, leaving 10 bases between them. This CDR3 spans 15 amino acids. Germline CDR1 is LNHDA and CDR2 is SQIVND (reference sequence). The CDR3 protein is CASSIIGVLNTEAFF. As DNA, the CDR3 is TGTGCCAGTAGTATAATTGGAGTCCTGAACACTGAAGCTTTCTTT.

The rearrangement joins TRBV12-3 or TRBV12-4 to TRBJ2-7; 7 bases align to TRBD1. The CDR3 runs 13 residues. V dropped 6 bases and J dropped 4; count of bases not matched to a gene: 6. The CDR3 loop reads CASRDRSSYEQYF. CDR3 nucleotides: TGTGCCAGCAGGGACAGGTCATCATACGAGCAGTACTTC.

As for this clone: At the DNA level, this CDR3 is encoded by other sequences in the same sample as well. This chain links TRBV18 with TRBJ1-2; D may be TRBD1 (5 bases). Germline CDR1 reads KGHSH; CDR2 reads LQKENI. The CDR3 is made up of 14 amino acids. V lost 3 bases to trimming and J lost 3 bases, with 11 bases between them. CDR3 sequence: CASSPGRDYYGYTF. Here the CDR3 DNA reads TGTGCCAGCTCACCGGGCAGGGATTACTATGGCTACACCTTC. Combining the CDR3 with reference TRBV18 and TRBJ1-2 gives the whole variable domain NAGVMQNPRHLVRRRGQEARLRCSPMKGHSHVYWYRQLPEEGLKFMVYLQKENIIDESGMPKERFSAEFPKEGPSILRIQQVVRGDSAAYFCASSPGRDYYGYTFGSGTRLTVV.

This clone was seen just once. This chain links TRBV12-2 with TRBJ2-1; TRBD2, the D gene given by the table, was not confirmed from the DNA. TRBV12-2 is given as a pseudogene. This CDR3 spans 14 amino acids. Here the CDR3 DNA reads TGTGCAAGTCGCTTAGAGTCGGGTGACAATGAGCAGTTCTTC. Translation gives CASRLESGDNEQFF.

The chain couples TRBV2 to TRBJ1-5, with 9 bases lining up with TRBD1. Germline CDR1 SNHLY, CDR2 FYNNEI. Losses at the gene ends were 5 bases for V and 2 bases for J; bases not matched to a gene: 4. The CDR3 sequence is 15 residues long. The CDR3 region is CASSLQGAGNQPQHF. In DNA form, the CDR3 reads TGTGCCAGCAGTTTACAGGGGGCCGGCAATCAGCCCCAGCATTTT.

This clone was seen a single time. CDR3 nucleotide sequence: TGTGCCAGCAGCCCAACAGGGGGCGATGGCTACACCTTC. This gives the protein CASSPTGGDGYTF. The chain employs TRBV7-3 and TRBJ1-2; TRBD1 matches at 9 bases. This CDR3 has 13 amino acids. In germline, CDR1 is SGHTA, CDR2 FQGTGA. V dropped 5 bases and J dropped 6; count of bases not matched to a gene: 4.

The CDR3 nucleotides are TGTGCCAGCAGCTTAGCGCTTGGGGAGTATAGCAATCAGCCCCAGCATTTT. Translating it yields CASSLALGEYSNQPQHF. This chain links TRBV7-2 with TRBJ1-5; D call uncertain. The CDR3 is 17 residues long. The ends were cut back, 0 bases at V and 0 bases at J, with 12 bases in the middle. The germline gives CDR1 SGHTA, CDR2 FQGNSA.

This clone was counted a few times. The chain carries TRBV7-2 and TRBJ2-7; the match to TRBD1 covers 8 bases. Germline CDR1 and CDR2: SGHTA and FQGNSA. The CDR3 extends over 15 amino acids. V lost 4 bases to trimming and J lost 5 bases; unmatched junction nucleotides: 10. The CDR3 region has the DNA TGTGCCAGCAGCTCCCGAGGGACAGGTCGCCACGAGCAGTACTTC. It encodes CASSSRGTGRHEQYF. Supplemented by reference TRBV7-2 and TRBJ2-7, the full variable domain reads GAGVSQSPSNKVTEKGKDVELRCDPISGHTALYWYRQSLGQGLEFLIYFQGNSAPDKSGLPSDRFSAERTGGSVSTLTIQRTQQEDSAVYLCASSSRGTGRHEQYFGPGTRLTVT.

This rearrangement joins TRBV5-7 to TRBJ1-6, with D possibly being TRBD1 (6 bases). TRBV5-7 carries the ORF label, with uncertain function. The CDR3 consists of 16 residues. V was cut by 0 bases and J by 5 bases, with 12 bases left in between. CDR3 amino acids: CASSLDRDRNNSPLHF. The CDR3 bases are TGTGCCAGCAGCTTGGACAGGGACCGGAATAATTCACCCCTCCACTTT.

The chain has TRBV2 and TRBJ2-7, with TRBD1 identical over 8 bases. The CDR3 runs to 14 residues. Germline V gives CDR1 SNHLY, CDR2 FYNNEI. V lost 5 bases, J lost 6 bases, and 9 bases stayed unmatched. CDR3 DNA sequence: TGTGCCAGCAGTTACGGACAGGGTCCCACCGAGCAGTACTTC. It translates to CASSYGQGPTEQYF.

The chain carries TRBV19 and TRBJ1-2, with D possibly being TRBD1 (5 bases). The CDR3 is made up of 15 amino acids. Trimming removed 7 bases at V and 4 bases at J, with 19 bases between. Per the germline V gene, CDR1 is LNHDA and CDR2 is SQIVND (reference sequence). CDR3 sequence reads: CASTPSRGDFYGYTF. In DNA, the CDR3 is TGTGCCAGTACCCCGTCTAGGGGCGACTTCTATGGCTACACCTTC. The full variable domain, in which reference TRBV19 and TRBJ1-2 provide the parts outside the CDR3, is DGGITQSPKYLFRKEGQNVTLSCEQNLNHDAMYWYRQDPGQGLRLIYYSQIVNDFQKGDIAEGYSVSREKKESFPLTVTSAQKNPTAFYLCASTPSRGDFYGYTFGSGTRLTVV.